The rows below give T cell receptor beta chains drawn from one sample of a study of T cell responses to AZD1222 COVID-19 vaccine. The assay was immunoSEQ multiplex PCR, and TCRdb's table has in-frame clones only and misses some. In the table there are about 73,000 clones, about 91% of which are singletons. The material was peripheral blood, obtained 28 days after the second AZD1222 dose. All receptors derive from an adult who received the AZD1222 COVID-19 vaccine. Each CDR3 is given with its conserved first and last residue. The order of the fields is V gene, D gene, CDR3 length, J gene, clone size, CDR3 protein, CDR3 DNA. The D gene is left open where the match is weak. A row's size may be missing; if present it is once, few, many or a size class.

V: TRBV19; D: -; length: 18; J: TRBJ1-5; size: once; CDR3: CASSIDWAGLNSNQPQHF; DNA: TGTGCCAGTAGTATAGATTGGGCCGGCCTCAATAGCAATCAGCCCCAGCATTTT
V: TRBV7-9; D: -; length: 13; J: TRBJ1-2; size: -; CDR3: CASSPDTRPGYTF; DNA: TGTGCCAGCAGCCCCGATACACGCCCTGGCTACACCTTC
V: TRBV6-6; D: -; length: 15; J: TRBJ2-4; size: -; CDR3: CASSLKTLAKNIQYF; DNA: TGTGCCAGCAGCTTAAAGACCCTAGCCAAAAACATTCAGTACTTC
V: TRBV5-1; D: -; length: 15; J: TRBJ1-2; size: -; CDR3: CASSLRDPMGYGYTF; DNA: TGCGCCAGCAGCTTAAGGGACCCCATGGGGTATGGCTACACCTTC
V: TRBV27; D: -; length: 16; J: TRBJ1-5; size: -; CDR3: CASSLSYRRSNQPQHF; DNA: TGTGCCAGCAGTTTATCGTACAGACGTAGCAATCAGCCCCAGCATTTT
V: TRBV6-2/TRBV6-3; D: -; length: 16; J: TRBJ2-3; size: once; CDR3: CASSYSRGRGTDTQYF; DNA: TGTGCCAGCAGTTACTCGCGGGGGCGAGGGACAGATACGCAGTATTTT
V: TRBV5-4; D: -; length: 14; J: TRBJ2-1; size: -; CDR3: CASTAQSSYNEQFF; DNA: TGTGCCAGCACCGCCCAGAGCTCCTACAATGAGCAGTTCTTC
V: TRBV2; D: TRBD2; length: 14; J: TRBJ2-1; size: once; CDR3: CATAGLAYYNEQFF; DNA: TGTGCCACCGCGGGACTAGCGTACTACAATGAGCAGTTCTTC
V: TRBV19; D: -; length: 17; J: TRBJ1-2; size: -; CDR3: CASSMRIRGNWGYGYTF; DNA: TGTGCCAGTAGTATGCGGATCCGGGGGAACTGGGGCTATGGCTACACCTTC
V: TRBV6-5; D: -; length: 14; J: TRBJ1-2; size: -; CDR3: CASSYKGPSYGYTF; DNA: TGTGCCAGCAGTTACAAGGGGCCTAGCTATGGCTACACCTTC
V: TRBV6-5; D: TRBD1; length: 12; J: TRBJ1-1; size: -; CDR3: CASSRDRGRAFF; DNA: TGTGCCAGCAGTCGCGACAGGGGGCGAGCTTTCTTT
V: TRBV11-2; D: -; length: 18; J: TRBJ2-1; size: -; CDR3: CASSLNPLGVRSYNEQFF; DNA: TGTGCCAGCAGCTTGAATCCCCTGGGGGTACGATCCTACAATGAGCAGTTCTTC
V: TRBV6-6; D: -; length: 16; J: TRBJ1-1; size: few; CDR3: CASSRQPGLWGVEAFF; DNA: TGTGCCAGCAGTCGACAACCAGGGCTGTGGGGCGTTGAAGCTTTCTTT
V: TRBV5-1; D: -; length: 16; J: TRBJ1-1; size: once; CDR3: CASNVDWGPMNTEAFF; DNA: TGCGCCAGCAACGTAGATTGGGGTCCCATGAACACTGAAGCTTTCTTT
V: TRBV11-1; D: -; length: 13; J: TRBJ1-2; size: -; CDR3: CASSLALGYGYTF; DNA: TGTGCCAGCAGCTTAGCTCTCGGCTATGGCTACACCTTC
V: TRBV12-5; D: TRBD1; length: 16; J: TRBJ1-5; size: once; CDR3: CASGSGTGAYNQPQHF; DNA: TGTGCTAGTGGTTCCGGGACAGGGGCGTACAATCAGCCCCAGCATTTT
V: TRBV6-2/TRBV6-3; D: -; length: 15; J: TRBJ1-6; size: -; CDR3: CASSYGGSYNSPLHF; DNA: TGTGCCAGCAGTTACGGGGGCTCCTATAATTCACCCCTCCACTTT
V: TRBV27; D: TRBD1; length: 16; J: TRBJ1-2; size: -; CDR3: CASSPGTGLVNYGYTF; DNA: TGTGCCAGCAGTCCCGGGACAGGGCTTGTTAACTATGGCTACACCTTC
V: TRBV9; D: -; length: 15; J: TRBJ2-1; size: -; CDR3: CASSVGPQSLPEQFF; DNA: TGTGCCAGCAGCGTAGGTCCCCAATCCTTGCCGGAGCAGTTCTTC
V: TRBV4-1; D: -; length: 14; J: TRBJ2-7; size: -; CDR3: CASSQADRAYEQYF; DNA: TGCGCCAGCAGCCAAGCGGACAGAGCCTACGAGCAGTACTTC
V: TRBV6-2/TRBV6-3; D: -; length: 14; J: TRBJ2-5; size: -; CDR3: CASSYTAGQETQYF; DNA: TGTGCCAGCAGTTACACGGCGGGGCAGGAGACCCAGTACTTC
V: TRBV6-5; D: -; length: 12; J: TRBJ1-5; size: -; CDR3: CASRTGNQPQHF; DNA: TGTGCCAGCCGGACCGGCAATCAGCCCCAGCATTTT
V: TRBV19; D: -; length: 14; J: TRBJ1-5; size: -; CDR3: CATSDRFNNQPQHF; DNA: TGTGCCACCTCGGACCGGTTCAACAATCAGCCCCAGCATTTT
V: TRBV6-5; D: -; length: 14; J: TRBJ1-2; size: -; CDR3: CASRDNGANYGYTF; DNA: TGTGCCAGCAGAGACAACGGAGCTAACTATGGCTACACCTTC
V: TRBV27; D: -; length: 16; J: TRBJ1-2; size: -; CDR3: CASKGLSGGLGYGYTF; DNA: TGTGCCTCCAAAGGCCTTAGTGGGGGGCTAGGCTATGGCTACACCTTC
V: TRBV7-6; D: -; length: 15; J: TRBJ1-5; size: -; CDR3: CASSLIPSGGQPQHF; DNA: TGTGCCAGCAGCTTAATACCCTCGGGGGGACAGCCCCAGCATTTT
V: TRBV9; D: -; length: 16; J: TRBJ2-1; size: -; CDR3: CASSVGGRGFPNEQFF; DNA: TGTGCCAGCAGCGTAGGCGGCAGGGGTTTCCCCAATGAGCAGTTCTTC
V: TRBV7-8; D: -; length: 15; J: TRBJ2-5; size: -; CDR3: CASSHYRDKQETQYF; DNA: TGTGCCAGCAGCCATTACCGGGACAAACAAGAGACCCAGTACTTC
V: TRBV7-2; D: -; length: 14; J: TRBJ1-1; size: -; CDR3: CASSTTRVGTEAFF; DNA: TGTGCCAGCAGCACCACCAGGGTTGGCACTGAAGCTTTCTTT
V: TRBV18; D: -; length: 16; J: TRBJ1-5; size: -; CDR3: CASSLGAPGSNQPQHF; DNA: TGTGCCAGCTCACTCGGGGCCCCGGGAAGCAATCAGCCCCAGCATTTT
V: TRBV2; D: TRBD2; length: 17; J: TRBJ2-5; size: once; CDR3: CASSGGTSGVLQETQYF; DNA: TGTGCCAGCAGTGGGGGGACTAGCGGGGTGTTGCAAGAGACCCAGTACTTC
V: TRBV2; D: -; length: 16; J: TRBJ1-1; size: -; CDR3: CASSEARTAFNTEAFF; DNA: TGTGCCAGCAGTGAAGCCCGGACAGCCTTCAACACTGAAGCTTTCTTT
V: TRBV5-1; D: TRBD1; length: 14; J: TRBJ1-2; size: -; CDR3: CASRLGGPNYGYTF; DNA: TGCGCCAGCAGACTAGGGGGCCCGAACTATGGCTACACCTTC
V: TRBV2; D: -; length: 12; J: TRBJ2-1; size: -; CDR3: CASSESEYLQFF; DNA: TGTGCCAGCAGTGAATCGGAGTACTTGCAGTTCTTC
V: TRBV7-8; D: TRBD1; length: 15; J: TRBJ1-4; size: -; CDR3: CASSFRTGEREKLFF; DNA: TGTGCCAGCAGCTTCAGAACAGGGGAGCGGGAAAAACTGTTTTTT
V: TRBV5-1; D: -; length: 14; J: TRBJ2-2; size: -; CDR3: CASSRQRNTGELFF; DNA: TGCGCCAGCAGTAGACAGAGGAACACCGGGGAGCTGTTTTTT
V: TRBV5-5; D: -; length: 14; J: TRBJ1-3; size: -; CDR3: CASSAAGVWNTIYF; DNA: TGTGCCAGCAGCGCAGCAGGAGTTTGGAACACCATATATTTT
V: TRBV9; D: -; length: 16; J: TRBJ1-3; size: few; CDR3: CASSVDGGMLGNTIYF; DNA: TGTGCCAGCAGCGTAGATGGGGGCATGTTGGGGAACACCATATATTTT
V: TRBV7-6; D: TRBD2; length: 17; J: TRBJ2-1; size: -; CDR3: CASSLDPSGSSYNEQFF; DNA: TGTGCCAGCAGCTTAGATCCTAGCGGGAGTTCCTACAATGAGCAGTTCTTC
V: TRBV5-1; D: TRBD1; length: 18; J: TRBJ2-7; size: -; CDR3: CASSLAGIGTGGLYEQYF; DNA: TGCGCCAGCAGCTTGGCCGGAATCGGGACAGGGGGGTTATACGAGCAGTACTTC
V: TRBV6-5; D: TRBD1; length: 15; J: TRBJ1-6; size: -; CDR3: CASSYSGDRASPLHF; DNA: TGTGCCAGCAGTTACAGTGGGGACAGGGCTTCACCCCTCCACTTT